This TCR beta chain was profiled in a study of PD-L1 blockade in urothelial cancer. Study background: Atezolizumab therapy began for patients at some point between 2014 and 2016, dosed at 1,200 mg intravenously every 3 weeks. Study-wide findings and caveats: Clonality of blood TCR below the median before treatment predicted better survival.

The diagnosis in patients was locally advanced or metastatic urothelial carcinoma. For each patient, 1 to 8 samples were obtained, pretreatment and on-treatment. The J segment lost 10 bases and the V segment lost 7 bases, leaving 12 bases of the junction unmatched. The germline V gene encodes CDR1 SGHRS and CDR2 YFSETQ. CDR3 length equals 13 residues. Details on this clone: What it recognizes is unknown.

TCRdb keeps only in-frame clones here, not all; method: immunoSEQ multiplex PCR. The table shows about 55,000 clones, with 60% to 80% occurring only once. This chain uses TRBV5-1 with TRBJ1-1, with 8 nucleotides matching TRBD1. The source material was PBMCs, sampled around atezolizumab (anti-PD-L1) treatment. This TCR derives from an older man with urothelial cancer. This chain's CDR3 is CASWGQEGRGAFF. The CDR3 DNA sequence: TGCGCCAGCTGGGGACAGGAGGGAAGGGGAGCTTTCTTT.